This record looks at one T cell receptor beta chain sequence and its context. Germline lookup yields CDR1 LGHDT and CDR2 YNNKEL (reference sequence). Between the trimmed V and J ends, which lost 0 bases and 6 bases, there was a span of 8 bases. The CDR3 length is 13 residues. Sequencing was performed with immunoSEQ multiplex PCR; in TCRdb, only in-frame clones are kept and a portion is missing. The sample consists of about 160,000 clones, nearly 96% of them appearing once. This entry comes from a study of control samples from healthy donors and cancer patients. This chain uses TRBV3-1 (or the pseudogene TRBV3-2) with TRBJ1-1; D is unresolved. Source material: blood. The clonotype originates from a woman under 40 in good health. CDR3 amino acids: CASSQDSHPEAFF. CDR3 sequence (DNA): TGTGCCAGCAGCCAAGATTCCCACCCTGAAGCTTTCTTT.